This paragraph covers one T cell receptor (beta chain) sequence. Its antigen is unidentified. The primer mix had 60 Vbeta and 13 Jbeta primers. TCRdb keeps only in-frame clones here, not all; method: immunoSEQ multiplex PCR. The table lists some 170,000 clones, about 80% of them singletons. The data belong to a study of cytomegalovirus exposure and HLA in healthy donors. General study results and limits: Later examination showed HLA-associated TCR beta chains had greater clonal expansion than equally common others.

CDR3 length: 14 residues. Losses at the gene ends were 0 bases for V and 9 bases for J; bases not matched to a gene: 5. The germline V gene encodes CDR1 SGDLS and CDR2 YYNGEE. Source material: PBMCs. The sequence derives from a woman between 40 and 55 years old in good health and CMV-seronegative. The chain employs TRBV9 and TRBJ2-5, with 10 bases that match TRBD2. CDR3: CASSVEAGGVSQYF. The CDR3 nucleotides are TGTGCCAGCAGCGTAGAAGCGGGAGGGGTCTCCCAGTACTTC.